This T cell receptor beta chain was obtained from a study of cytotoxic CD8 clonotypes in ibrutinib-treated CLL. The CDR3 consists of 15 residues. The germline gives CDR1 KGHSH, CDR2 LQKENI. With 3 bases removed from V and 1 base from J, the gap between germline ends came to 12 bases. Findings and limits, study-wide: Treatment saw public clonotypes, which were uncommon, either contract or stay stable.

Sequencing was performed with immunoSEQ multiplex PCR; in TCRdb, only in-frame clones are kept and a portion is missing. Among 130,000 to 150,000 clones, approximately 90% were seen once, and the ten largest hold 10% to 12%. On this clone: Its antigen is as yet unknown.

The clonotype comes from a human donor with chronic lymphocytic leukemia. This material consisted of PBMCs, taken after 12 months of ibrutinib treatment. The rearrangement uses TRBV18 and TRBJ1-1; perhaps TRBD1 as D (6 bases). The CDR3 coding sequence is TGTGCCAGCTCACCCAATACAGGGCCGAACACTGAAGCTTTCTTT. Residues: CASSPNTGPNTEAFF.